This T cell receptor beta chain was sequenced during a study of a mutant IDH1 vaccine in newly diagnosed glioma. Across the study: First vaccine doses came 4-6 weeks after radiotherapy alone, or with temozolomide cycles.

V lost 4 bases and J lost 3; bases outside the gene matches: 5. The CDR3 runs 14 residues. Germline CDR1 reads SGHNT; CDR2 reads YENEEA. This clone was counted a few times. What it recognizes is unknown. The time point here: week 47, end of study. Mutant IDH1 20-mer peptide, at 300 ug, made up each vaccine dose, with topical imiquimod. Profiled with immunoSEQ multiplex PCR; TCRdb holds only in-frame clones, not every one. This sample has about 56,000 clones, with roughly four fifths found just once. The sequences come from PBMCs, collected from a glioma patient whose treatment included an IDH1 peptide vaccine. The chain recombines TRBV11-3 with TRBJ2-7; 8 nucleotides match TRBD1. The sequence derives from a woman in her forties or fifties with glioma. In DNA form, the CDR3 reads TGTGCCAGCAGCTCAGGGGGCGCGAGCTACGAGCAGTACTTC. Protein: CASSSGGASYEQYF.